Below, 29 T cell receptor beta chains from the same sample are listed, as sequenced in a study of CD8 T cells in ankylosing spondylitis. Each CDR3 protein gets one entry after TCRdb re-called the 5' RACE reads with MiXCR. The table includes 250,000 or so distinct CDR3 sequences, roughly a tenth detected once. The sequenced sample was blood, either unsorted or a sorted T cell fraction (not recorded which). These receptors came from a male donor with ankylosing spondylitis or in good health (not recorded which).

This clonotype has a count of ten or more. The chain has TRBV20-1 and TRBJ2-3; TRBD2 agrees at 8 bases. V lost 7 bases and J lost 4; bases outside the gene matches: 7. Per germline, CDR1 DFQATT and CDR2 SNEGSKA (reference sequence). The length of the CDR3 is 13 residues. For the CDR3, the DNA is TGCAGTGTTAGCGGGGTAAGGGCAGATACGCAGTATTTT. It encodes CSVSGVRADTQYF.

The genes are TRBV20-1 and TRBJ2-7, with D uncertain. This CDR3 has 13 residues. Trimming stripped 4 bases from V and 2 bases from J, with 12 bases between. Looked up from germline, CDR1 is DFQATT and CDR2 is SNEGSKA (reference sequence). In DNA form, the CDR3 reads TGCAGTGCTACCCCCCCAAACGCCTACGAGCAGTACTTC. This codes for CSATPPNAYEQYF.

V and J are TRBV3-1 and TRBJ2-1; D might be TRBD2 (7 bases). This CDR3 has 14 amino acids. Germline V CDR1 and CDR2: LGHDT, YNNKEL (reference sequence). Trimming cost V 6 bases and J 8 bases, with 17 bases left between them. The CDR3 region is CASSWGGPEDEQFF. The CDR3 DNA reads TGTGCCAGCAGTTGGGGGGGCCCTGAGGATGAGCAGTTCTTC.

This clonotype was recorded many times. The chain is built from TRBV29-1 and TRBJ2-2, with 10 positions matching TRBD1. The V gene's germline CDR1 is SQVTM and CDR2 ANQGSEA. This CDR3 spans 13 amino acids. V shed 7 bases, J shed 6 bases, and the junction held 5 bases outside the gene matches. The CDR3 spells CSAGQGSAGELFF. As DNA, the CDR3 is TGCAGCGCGGGACAGGGGTCGGCCGGGGAGCTGTTTTTT.

This clonotype showed up many times. The chain combines TRBV15 with TRBJ2-7; D gene uncertain. Germline V gene lookup returns CDR1 LNHNV and CDR2 YYDKDF (reference sequence). This CDR3 comprises 15 residues. V was shortened by 0 bases and J by 3 bases, with 12 bases between the two germline ends. The CDR3 loop is CATSRDNDPNYEQYF. The CDR3 DNA sequence: TGTGCCACCAGCAGAGATAACGACCCAAACTACGAGCAGTACTTC.

This clonotype was counted ten times or more. The V call is TRBV10-3, the J call TRBJ2-2; weak D call: TRBD2 (6 bases). The germline V gene has CDR1 ENHRY and CDR2 SYGVKD. The CDR3 consists of 14 residues. V lost 6 bases, J lost 2 bases, and 10 bases lay in between. In nucleotides, the CDR3 is TGTGCCATCAGGAAGGAGGGCAACACCGGGGAGCTGTTTTTT. Its translation is CAIRKEGNTGELFF.

This clonotype appeared many times. This chain joins TRBV5-1 and TRBJ2-1; D may match TRBD1 or TRBD2 (5 bases each). V dropped 0 bases and J dropped 6 bases, with 13 bases sitting between them. The CDR3 extends over 15 amino acids. The germline V gene encodes CDR1 SGHRS and CDR2 YFSETQ. DNA of the CDR3: TGCGCCAGCAGCTTGGAGTATTCTGGGACCAATGAGCAGTTCTTC. Its translation: CASSLEYSGTNEQFF.

This clonotype was observed many times. The rearrangement links TRBV3-1 to TRBJ2-5; 14 bases are shared with TRBD2. CDR1 is LGHDT and CDR2 is YNNKEL in the germline V gene (reference sequence). V trimming: 1 base; J trimming: 5 bases; junction bases outside the gene matches: 3. CDR3 length: 16 residues. The CDR3, as DNA: TGTGCCAGCAGCCAAGGACTAGCGGGGGGGCAGGAGACCCAGTACTTC. Translated, it gives CASSQGLAGGQETQYF.

The chain couples TRBV15 to TRBJ1-1; D gene uncertain. This CDR3 spans 15 amino acids. From germline, CDR1 is LNHNV and CDR2 YYDKDF (reference sequence). The V end was cut by 1 base, the J end by 7 bases, with 16 bases between. DNA of the CDR3: TGTGCCACCAGCAGAGGTTCCACTACAATTATTGAAGCTTTCTTT. Its translation: CATSRGSTTIIEAFF.

This clonotype has a count of ten or more. The chain recombines TRBV4-2 with TRBJ2-3; 11 nucleotides align to TRBD2. CDR3 length: 17 amino acids. Unmatched junction bases numbered 9, after V lost 5 bases and J lost 2 bases. From germline, CDR1 is LGHNA and CDR2 YNFKEQ. CDR3 loop: CASSTSGTSGSTDTQYF. DNA for the CDR3: TGTGCCAGCAGCACCTCCGGGACTAGCGGTTCCACAGATACGCAGTATTTT.

The table lists this clonotype with many counts. The rearrangement joins TRBV5-1 to TRBJ1-6; 7 bases fit TRBD1. With V trimmed by 0 bases and J by 4 bases, 1 base remained unmatched. This CDR3 has 15 amino acids. Germline V gene data show CDR1 as SGHRS and CDR2 as YFSETQ. The chain's CDR3 is CASSLEGQYNSPLHF. For the CDR3, the DNA is TGCGCCAGCAGCTTGGAGGGACAGTATAATTCACCCCTCCACTTT.

The rearrangement links TRBV7-6 to TRBJ1-2; a possible D gene is TRBD1 (6 bases). Trimming shortened V by 4 bases and J by 2 bases, and 17 bases separated the two germline ends. CDR3 size: 16 residues. CDR1 is SGHVS and CDR2 is FNYEAQ in the germline V gene. CDR3 sequence: CASSSSPGTPNYGYTF. In nucleotides, the CDR3 is TGTGCCAGCAGCTCATCTCCCGGGACACCCAACTATGGCTACACCTTC.

This clonotype was recorded many times. The gene calls are TRBV5-1 and TRBJ1-4; perhaps TRBD1 as D (5 bases). The CDR3 length is 16 residues. From germline, CDR1 is SGHRS and CDR2 YFSETQ. Between the trimmed V and J ends, which lost 2 bases and 0 bases, there was a span of 11 bases. DNA of the CDR3: TGCGCCAGCAGCTTCCAGCCGACAGCAACTAATGAAAAACTGTTTTTT. This encodes CASSFQPTATNEKLFF.

This clonotype appeared many times. CDR3 sequence reads: CASSLTGDQPQHF. As DNA, the CDR3 is TGCGCCAGCAGCTTGACAGGGGATCAGCCCCAGCATTTT. V and J are TRBV5-1 and TRBJ1-5; 7 bases match TRBD1. This CDR3 has 13 residues. The germline V gene has CDR1 SGHRS and CDR2 YFSETQ. V trimming: 1 base; J trimming: 5 bases; junction bases outside the gene matches: 0. The full variable domain, in which reference TRBV5-1 and TRBJ1-5 provide the parts outside the CDR3, is KAGVTQTPRYLIKTRGQQVTLSCSPISGHRSVSWYQQTPGQGLQFLFEYFSETQRNKGNFPGRFSGRQFSNSRSEMNVSTLELGDSALYLCASSLTGDQPQHFGDGTRLSIL.

This clonotype was observed many times. This sequence joins TRBV5-1 and TRBJ2-4; D unresolved. The CDR3 contains 11 residues. Between the trimmed V and J ends, which lost 2 bases and 5 bases, there was a span of 2 bases. Germline V gene lookup returns CDR1 SGHRS and CDR2 YFSETQ. In DNA form, the CDR3 reads TGCGCCAGCAGCTTCCAAAACATTCAGTACTTC. Its translation: CASSFQNIQYF.

This clonotype was recorded at least ten times. This chain links TRBV12-3 or TRBV12-4 with TRBJ2-5; the D is unclear. V lost 3 bases and J lost 2, with 1 base in between. This CDR3 comprises 11 residues. CDR3 bases: TGTGCCAGCAGTTTGCAAGAGACCCAGTACTTC. Translating it yields CASSLQETQYF.

This clonotype was found a few times. J is TRBJ2-3 and V is TRBV11-1; 11 bases are shared with TRBD2. The CDR3 has 18 amino acids. Germline values: CDR1 SGHAT, CDR2 FQDESV (reference sequence). The V segment lost 5 bases and the J segment 4 bases; nucleotides outside the gene matches: 14. CDR3 DNA: TGTGCCAGCAGCCCGCGTCTAGCGGGAGGTCTAGTCGCAGATACGCAGTATTTT. Translated: CASSPRLAGGLVADTQYF. Full variable domain (outside the CDR3, taken from reference TRBV11-1 and TRBJ2-3): EAEVAQSPRYKITEKSQAVAFWCDPISGHATLYWYRQILGQGPELLVQFQDESVVDDSQLPKDRFSAERLKGVDSTLKIQPAELGDSAMYLCASSPRLAGGLVADTQYFGPGTRLTVL.

This clonotype appeared many times. This rearrangement joins TRBV30 to TRBJ2-3; 11 bases line up with TRBD2. The CDR3 consists of 18 residues. Germline CDR1 reads GTSNPN; CDR2 reads SVGIG (reference sequence). The V segment lost 4 bases and the J segment 1 base; nucleotides outside the gene matches: 13. The DNA for the CDR3 is TGTGCCTGGATCACCCGGTGGACTAGCGGGCAAGGCACAGATACGCAGTATTTT. Translation gives CAWITRWTSGQGTDTQYF.

V and J are TRBV7-2 and TRBJ2-5; 7 nucleotides line up with TRBD2. This CDR3 region has 11 residues. Germline CDR1 is SGHTA and CDR2 is FQGNSA. Trimming at V came to 5 bases and at J to 9 bases, leaving 3 bases not matched to a gene. The CDR3, as DNA: TGTGCCAGCAGCGTTCGGGAGGCCCAGTACTTC. The encoded protein is CASSVREAQYF.

CDR3 coding DNA: TGCGCCAGCAGTGACGTTGCGGGGGTACAAGAGACCCAGTACTTC. It translates to CASSDVAGVQETQYF. This chain uses TRBV10-2 with TRBJ2-5; 7 bases are shared with TRBD2. CDR1 is WSHSY, CDR2 SAAADI, per germline. The ends lost 3 bases at V and 2 bases at J; junction bases unmatched: 6. This CDR3 has 15 amino acids.

The V call is TRBV7-2, the J call TRBJ2-3, with 8 bases that match TRBD1. Germline assignment: CDR1 SGHTA and CDR2 FQGNSA. The CDR3 covers 15 residues. Germline trimming cut 4 bases from V and 5 bases from J; bases unmatched to any gene: 8. The DNA for the CDR3 is TGTGCCAGCAGCTCCCGACAGGGGCGCGGAGATACGCAGTATTTT. It is translated as CASSSRQGRGDTQYF.

In its sample, this clonotype was seen once. V usage is TRBV11-2 and J usage is TRBJ1-4; no definite D call. V lost 8 bases and J 10 bases, leaving 14 bases between the germline ends. CDR1 SGHAT and CDR2 FQNNGV come from the germline V gene. The CDR3 covers 12 residues. The CDR3 DNA reads TGTGCCAGCTGCGACGTTTGGGGAAAACTGTTTTTT. As protein: CASCDVWGKLFF.

This clonotype was seen ten or more times. V is TRBV9 and J is TRBJ2-7; tentative D call: TRBD2 (5 bases). Trimming removed 0 bases at V and 2 bases at J, with 12 bases between. The CDR3 length is 15 residues. Germline lookup yields CDR1 SGDLS and CDR2 YYNGEE. This CDR3 is CASSVGPGIPYEQYF. Here the CDR3 DNA reads TGTGCCAGCAGCGTAGGCCCGGGAATTCCCTACGAGCAGTACTTC.

This clonotype was recorded at least ten times. This sequence joins TRBV29-1 and TRBJ1-1; 9 nucleotides line up with TRBD1. There are 13 residues in the CDR3. Unmatched junction bases numbered 3, after V lost 1 base and J lost 6 bases. CDR1 is SQVTM and CDR2 is ANQGSEA in the germline V gene. CDR3 sequence reads: CSVEVDRGSEAFF. The DNA for the CDR3 is TGCAGCGTTGAAGTAGACAGGGGGTCTGAAGCTTTCTTT.

The sample holds a few counts of this clonotype. The chain joins TRBV6-1 to TRBJ2-5; either TRBD1 or TRBD2 may supply D (5 bases each). In germline, CDR1 is MNHNS, CDR2 SASEGT. The ends were cut back, 10 bases at V and 5 bases at J, with 17 bases in the middle. The CDR3 extends over 13 amino acids. The CDR3: CAKRGQGEETQYF. DNA of the CDR3: TGTGCCAAGAGGGGCCAGGGTGAGGAGACCCAGTACTTC.

This clonotype was recorded a few times. This rearrangement joins TRBV6-1 to TRBJ2-7; 7 bases line up with TRBD1. CDR1 and CDR2 from the germline V gene are MNHNS and SASEGT. The CDR3 is 13 amino acids. V lost 10 bases and J lost 3; bases outside the gene matches: 9. The CDR3 here is CATRAPGGYEQYF. The CDR3 DNA reads TGTGCCACCCGAGCCCCAGGGGGCTACGAGCAGTACTTC.

This clonotype appeared many times. This chain joins TRBV9 and TRBJ2-3; the match to TRBD2 covers 9 bases. V was clipped by 3 bases and J by 1 base; unmatched bases: 15. CDR1 SGDLS and CDR2 YYNGEE come from the germline V gene. The CDR3 spans 19 residues. Here the CDR3 reads CASSAPMAGGPHRTDTQYF. CDR3 sequence (DNA): TGTGCCAGCAGCGCCCCAATGGCGGGGGGGCCCCACCGCACAGATACGCAGTATTTT.

Ten or more counts support this clonotype. V is TRBV10-3 and J is TRBJ1-2; D possibly corresponds to TRBD1 (6 bases). The ends were cut back, 3 bases at V and 5 bases at J, with 16 bases in the middle. The germline gives CDR1 ENHRY, CDR2 SYGVKD. The CDR3 contains 15 residues. CDR3 protein: CAISDFDRPPYGYTF. CDR3 DNA sequence: TGTGCCATCAGTGACTTTGACAGGCCTCCGTATGGCTACACCTTC.

This clonotype was recorded at least ten times. The V call is TRBV6-5, the J call TRBJ2-1; perhaps TRBD2 as D (6 bases). The germline CDR1 and CDR2 sequences are MNHEY and SVGAGI. This CDR3 contains 14 residues. Deletions cut 2 bases from V and 1 base from J, with 6 bases between. The CDR3 is CASSYGGSYNEQFF. Here the CDR3 DNA reads TGTGCCAGCAGTTACGGGGGGTCCTACAATGAGCAGTTCTTC.